These 32 T cell receptor beta chains came from one sample sequenced in a study of OX40 agonist ivuxolimab in advanced cancers. Sequenced by immunoSEQ multiplex PCR; TCRdb stores in-frame clones only, minus some. The sample shows 50,000 to 65,000 clones, over 80% of them seen only once. The sample was CD4+ or CD8+ T cells sorted from blood, taken in a trial of the OX40 agonist ivuxolimab. These receptors all come from an adult with an advanced solid tumor such as melanoma, head and neck, liver or kidney cancer.

The gene calls are TRBV2 and TRBJ2-3; D is uncertain. The CDR3 totals 14 residues. CDR1 is SNHLY, CDR2 FYNNEI, per germline. CDR3 amino acids: CAGARLSSTDTQYF. The CDR3 DNA reads as TGTGCGGGCGCTAGACTCTCTAGCACAGATACGCAGTATTTT. The variable domain in full, completed from reference TRBV2 and TRBJ2-3, reads EPEVTQTPSHQVTQMGQEVILRCVPISNHLYFYWYRQILGQKVEFLVSFYNNEISEKSEIFDDQFSVERPDGSNFTLKIRSTKLEDSAMYFCAGARLSSTDTQYFGPGTRLTVL.

The genes are TRBV5-4 and TRBJ1-1, with 8 bases fitting TRBD1. Germline loops: CDR1 SGHNT, CDR2 YYREEE (reference sequence). CDR3 length: 15 residues. V lost 3 bases and J lost 1; bases outside the gene matches: 5. The CDR3 loop is CASSYDRGGNTEAFF. The CDR3, as DNA: TGTGCCAGCAGCTACGACAGGGGAGGGAACACTGAAGCTTTCTTT.

This clone appeared a single time. This chain links TRBV7-9 with TRBJ1-1; 8 positions agree with TRBD1. CDR3 length: 14 residues. Germline V gene sequence: CDR1 SEHNR, CDR2 FQNEAQ (reference sequence). V was pared by 5 bases and J by 4 bases, with 6 bases of the junction left unmatched. CDR3 bases: TGTGCCAGCAGCCTACAGGGGGAGGGCACTGAAGCTTTCTTT. The encoded protein is CASSLQGEGTEAFF.

The chain has TRBV19 and TRBJ2-3; D is perhaps TRBD1 or TRBD2 (5 bases each). Trimming took off 3 bases at V and 2 bases at J, with 12 bases between the two ends. The CDR3 runs 15 residues. Germline V gene data show CDR1 as LNHDA and CDR2 as SQIVND (reference sequence). This chain's CDR3 is CASSIIRGHTDTQYF. DNA of the CDR3: TGTGCCAGTAGTATTATCCGGGGCCACACAGATACGCAGTATTTT.

This rearrangement joins TRBV5-4 to TRBJ1-2; D remains ambiguous. The V gene lost 7 bases and the J gene lost 4 bases, with 20 bases spanning the gap. This CDR3 is 15 amino acids long. In germline, CDR1 is SGHNT, CDR2 YYREEE (reference sequence). This CDR3 reads CASRKIPGKTYGYTF. The CDR3 DNA is TGTGCCAGCCGGAAGATACCAGGAAAGACCTATGGCTACACCTTC. Combining the CDR3 with reference TRBV5-4 and TRBJ1-2 gives the whole variable domain ETGVTQSPTHLIKTRGQQVTLRCSSQSGHNTVSWYQQALGQGPQFIFQYYREEENGRGNFPPRFSGLQFPNYSSELNVNALELDDSALYLCASRKIPGKTYGYTFGSGTRLTVV.

This clone was seen only once. The chain carries TRBV7-9 and TRBJ2-5, with 8 bases lining up with TRBD2. Trimming removed 7 bases from V and 5 bases from J; junction bases left unmatched: 9. CDR3 length: 14 amino acids. Germline loops: CDR1 SEHNR, CDR2 FQNEAQ (reference sequence). The DNA of the CDR3 is TGTGCCAGCAATTCCCGGACTAGCATGGAGACCCAGTACTTC. It is translated as CASNSRTSMETQYF.

This chain joins TRBV5-1 and TRBJ2-1; D is possibly TRBD1 or TRBD2 (5 bases each). V was shortened by 4 bases and J by 15 bases, with 17 bases between the two germline ends. The CDR3 runs 12 residues. Germline V gene data show CDR1 as SGHRS and CDR2 as YFSETQ. CDR3 DNA: TGCGCCAGCAGCCTGGGACCCGATAGTCGGTTCTTC. It is translated as CASSLGPDSRFF.

V and J are TRBV5-4 and TRBJ2-2, with 12 nucleotides matching TRBD1. The V segment lost 4 bases and the J segment 0 bases; nucleotides outside the gene matches: 7. This CDR3 region has 18 residues. CDR1 is SGHNT and CDR2 is YYREEE in the germline V gene (reference sequence). CDR3 in DNA: TGTGCCAGCAGCCGTGGGGACAGGGGGCAGTCGAACACCGGGGAGCTGTTTTTT. This sequence encodes CASSRGDRGQSNTGELFF.

This chain joins TRBV4-2 and TRBJ2-1; no clear D gene. V was pared by 0 bases and J by 6 bases, with 12 bases between. The CDR3 has 15 residues. The germline gives CDR1 LGHNA, CDR2 YNFKEQ. The CDR3 region is CASSQDMAKSNEQFF. As DNA, the CDR3 is TGTGCCAGCAGCCAAGATATGGCTAAGTCCAATGAGCAGTTCTTC.

This clone has only a few counts. J is TRBJ1-4 and V is TRBV4-1; D gene uncertain. Germline assignment: CDR1 MGHRA and CDR2 YSYEKL. With 4 bases removed from V and 8 bases from J, the gap between germline ends came to 17 bases. This CDR3 has 15 residues. CDR3 sequence reads: CASSLRDQTLEKLFF. CDR3 nucleotide sequence: TGCGCCAGCAGCCTTCGGGATCAAACGTTGGAAAAACTGTTTTTT.

The CDR3 spells CASSPLRPGQAHGYTF. CDR3 coding DNA: TGTGCCAGCAGCCCCCTCCGACCGGGACAGGCGCATGGCTACACCTTC. The gene calls are TRBV5-5 and TRBJ1-2; TRBD1 matches at 8 bases. Losses at the gene ends were 4 bases for V and 6 bases for J; bases not matched to a gene: 14. Germline values: CDR1 SGHKS, CDR2 YYEKEE (reference sequence). This CDR3 is 16 amino acids long.

This clone was seen once. The rearrangement uses TRBV5-1 and TRBJ2-1, with 9 bases fitting TRBD1. The germline V gene has CDR1 SGHRS and CDR2 YFSETQ. CDR3 length equals 15 residues. V lost 3 bases and J lost 10; bases outside the gene matches: 11. CDR3 loop: CASSWGDRVAWEQFF. In DNA form, the CDR3 reads TGCGCCAGCAGCTGGGGGGACAGGGTCGCGTGGGAGCAGTTCTTC.

Comment on this clone: The same CDR3 can be traced to other DNA sequences in this sample. This rearrangement joins TRBV11-3 to TRBJ2-3, with 9 bases aligning to TRBD1. Trimming took 3 bases from V and 3 from J; bases not matched to a gene: 1. CDR3 length: 14 residues. The germline V gene has CDR1 SGHNT and CDR2 YENEEA. CDR3 loop: CASSLTGGTDTQYF. The CDR3, as DNA: TGTGCCAGCAGCTTGACAGGGGGAACAGATACGCAGTATTTT.

This chain uses TRBV29-1 with TRBJ2-3; 8 bases map to TRBD1. The CDR3 has 14 amino acids. Trimming took 6 bases from V and 4 from J; bases not matched to a gene: 9. The V gene's germline CDR1 is SQVTM and CDR2 ANQGSEA. In DNA form, the CDR3 reads TGCAGCGTGAGGACAGGGACGGGAGCAGATACGCAGTATTTT. Translation gives CSVRTGTGADTQYF.

V is TRBV12-5 and J is TRBJ2-1; TRBD2 matches at 8 bases. CDR3 size: 14 residues. CDR1 is LGHNT, CDR2 FRNRAP, per germline. Trimming at V came to 1 base and at J to 8 bases, leaving 4 bases not matched to a gene. The chain's CDR3 is CASGLAGTSDEQFF. CDR3 bases: TGTGCTAGTGGTTTGGCCGGGACTAGTGATGAGCAGTTCTTC.

CDR3 nucleotide sequence: TGTGCCTGGACAGGGGGTCCTAGCTCCTACAATGAGCAGTTCTTC. Protein sequence: CAWTGGPSSYNEQFF. This chain links TRBV30 with TRBJ2-1; 7 bases are shared with TRBD1. The CDR3 runs to 15 residues. Germline CDR1 reads GTSNPN; CDR2 reads SVGIG (reference sequence). Trimming cost V 4 bases and J 0 bases; bases outside gene matches: 6. Complete variable domain (other parts from reference TRBV30 and TRBJ2-1): SQTIHQWPATLVQPVGSPLSLECTVEGTSNPNLYWYRQAAGRGLQLLFYSVGIGQISSEVPQNLSASRPQDRQFILSSKKLLLSDSGFYLCAWTGGPSSYNEQFFGPGTRLTVL.

J is TRBJ2-7 and V is TRBV5-1; 11 nucleotides align to TRBD2. CDR3 length: 16 residues. The V gene end was trimmed by 0 bases and the J gene end by 5 bases; junction bases not matched to a gene: 7. Germline assignment: CDR1 SGHRS and CDR2 YFSETQ. CDR3 residues: CASSLALTSGRDEQYF. In DNA form, the CDR3 reads TGCGCCAGCAGCTTGGCCCTTACTAGCGGGAGAGACGAGCAGTACTTC.

The chain combines TRBV28 with TRBJ2-5; D perhaps matches TRBD1 (5 bases). Germline lookup yields CDR1 MDHEN and CDR2 SYDVKM. V lost 6 bases, J lost 3 bases, and 26 bases lay in between. This CDR3 region has 18 residues. The CDR3 here is CASRSPIPTPAGKETQYF. Here the CDR3 DNA reads TGTGCCAGCAGGAGCCCGATCCCAACTCCGGCAGGGAAAGAGACCCAGTACTTC.

This clone was counted between two and nine times. This chain connects TRBV6-6 to TRBJ2-7; tentatively, D is TRBD1 or TRBD2 (6 bases each). With 7 bases removed from V and 5 bases from J, the gap between germline ends came to 18 bases. Germline assignment: CDR1 MNHNY and CDR2 SVGAGI (reference sequence). The CDR3 runs 14 residues. The CDR3 here is CASIGGQGRHEQYV. The DNA for the CDR3 is TGTGCCAGCATAGGAGGTCAGGGGAGGCACGAGCAGTACGTC.

This chain links TRBV30 with TRBJ2-7; 9 nucleotides align to TRBD1. Germline trimming cut 0 bases from V and 5 bases from J; bases unmatched to any gene: 8. Germline CDR1 is GTSNPN and CDR2 is SVGIG (reference sequence). The CDR3 runs 15 residues. CDR3 nucleotides: TGTGCCTGGAGTGTACCTGGGACAGGGTACGACGAGCAGTACTTC. Translation: CAWSVPGTGYDEQYF. Full variable domain (outside the CDR3, taken from reference TRBV30 and TRBJ2-7): SQTIHQWPATLVQPVGSPLSLECTVEGTSNPNLYWYRQAAGRGLQLLFYSVGIGQISSEVPQNLSASRPQDRQFILSSKKLLLSDSGFYLCAWSVPGTGYDEQYFGPGTRLTVT.

This chain uses TRBV7-8 with TRBJ2-5; D might be TRBD2 (5 bases). V lost 7 bases to trimming and J lost 1 base, with 16 bases between them. CDR1 and CDR2 (germline): SGHVS, FQNEAQ. The CDR3 contains 15 residues. Here the CDR3 reads CASISIPGSQETQYF. The CDR3 region has the DNA TGTGCCAGCATCTCCATTCCGGGATCCCAAGAGACCCAGTACTTC. Supplemented by reference TRBV7-8 and TRBJ2-5, the full variable domain reads GAGVSQSPRYKVAKRGQDVALRCDPISGHVSLFWYQQALGQGPEFLTYFQNEAQLDKSGLPSDRFFAERPEGSVSTLKIQRTQQEDSAVYLCASISIPGSQETQYFGPGTRLLVL.

The chain recombines TRBV6-5 with TRBJ2-5; no clear D. The CDR3 is 10 residues long. Trimming took off 2 bases at V and 9 bases at J, with 4 bases between the two ends. Germline CDR1 reads MNHEY; CDR2 reads SVGAGI. The CDR3 sequence is CASSYLAQYF. The CDR3 coding sequence is TGTGCCAGCAGTTACCTGGCCCAGTACTTC.

The V gene is TRBV5-1, the J gene TRBJ2-2; 10 bases agree with TRBD1. Trimming took 0 bases from V and 3 from J; bases not matched to a gene: 5. The CDR3 covers 17 residues. The germline V gene has CDR1 SGHRS and CDR2 YFSETQ. DNA of the CDR3: TGCGCCAGCAGCTTGGCTTTCGGACAGGGGGACACCGGGGAGCTGTTTTTT. This sequence encodes CASSLAFGQGDTGELFF.

The rearrangement uses TRBV6-5 and TRBJ1-2, with TRBD1 identical over 11 bases. J gave up 8 bases and V 4 bases, and 9 bases lay outside the gene matches. CDR1 and CDR2 from the germline V gene are MNHEY and SVGAGI. The CDR3 covers 15 residues. Here the CDR3 reads CASSSRTGGQEGYTF. CDR3 nucleotide sequence: TGTGCCAGCAGTTCAAGGACAGGGGGCCAGGAGGGCTACACCTTC.

Here the CDR3 reads CASSLRTGGFGRNTEAFF. CDR3 nucleotides: TGTGCCAGCAGTTTAAGGACAGGGGGTTTCGGACGGAACACTGAAGCTTTCTTT. The chain has TRBV27 and TRBJ1-1, with TRBD1 matching over 10 bases. The V segment lost 2 bases and the J segment 1 base; nucleotides outside the gene matches: 10. The CDR3 has 18 amino acids. In germline, CDR1 is MNHEY, CDR2 SMNVEV (reference sequence).

The CDR3 DNA reads as TGTGCCAGCAGTCCTCAGAATGGCTACACCTTC. It specifies CASSPQNGYTF. The chain carries TRBV2 and TRBJ1-2; D is unclear. V lost 5 bases and J lost 6, with 7 bases in between. This CDR3 has 11 amino acids. CDR1 is SNHLY and CDR2 is FYNNEI in the germline V gene.

The chain uses TRBV4-3 and TRBJ2-5; no firm D call. Germline CDR1 and CDR2: LGHNA and YSLEER. With 2 bases removed from V and 4 bases from J, the gap between germline ends came to 14 bases. The CDR3 length is 15 residues. The CDR3 is CASSQPARVPETQYF. The CDR3 DNA sequence: TGCGCCAGCAGCCAACCCGCCCGGGTCCCAGAGACCCAGTACTTC.

This clone was detected once. V gene TRBV10-3 combines with J gene TRBJ2-3; 9 nucleotides align to TRBD2. Trimming removed 10 bases from V and 1 base from J; junction bases left unmatched: 9. Germline CDR1 reads ENHRY; CDR2 reads SYGVKD. The CDR3 is made up of 15 amino acids. The CDR3 loop is CATEQAGGRTDTQYF. The CDR3 region has the DNA TGTGCCACCGAACAAGCGGGAGGACGCACAGATACGCAGTATTTT.

The chain employs TRBV30 and TRBJ2-2; 8 bases align to TRBD1. Germline values: CDR1 GTSNPN, CDR2 SVGIG (reference sequence). The CDR3 runs to 13 residues. Trimming at V came to 5 bases and at J to 5 bases, leaving 4 bases not matched to a gene. The CDR3 DNA is TGTGCCTGGGGACAGGGTGGTACCGGGGAGCTGTTTTTT. Its protein product is CAWGQGGTGELFF.

The rearrangement links TRBV7-3 to TRBJ2-3; 13 nucleotides line up with TRBD2. The ends lost 0 bases at V and 6 bases at J; junction bases unmatched: 0. CDR3 length: 15 residues. Per germline, CDR1 SGHTA and CDR2 FQGTGA. The CDR3 nucleotides read TGTGCCAGCAGCTTAACGACTAGCGGGGGGGATACGCAGTATTTT. This translates into CASSLTTSGGDTQYF.

The chain employs TRBV5-4 and TRBJ2-2; D is possibly TRBD2 (6 bases). Trimming stripped 4 bases from V and 1 base from J, with 14 bases between. Germline CDR1 and CDR2: SGHNT and YYREEE (reference sequence). The CDR3 is 16 residues long. CDR3 sequence reads: CASSQRVGLNTGELFF. CDR3 in DNA: TGTGCCAGCAGCCAGCGGGTAGGACTGAACACCGGGGAGCTGTTTTTT.

The chain's CDR3 is CASSFYPRDVGSNQPQHF. CDR3 nucleotides: TGCGCCAGCAGCTTCTATCCCCGTGATGTGGGTAGCAATCAGCCCCAGCATTTT. The chain joins TRBV5-1 to TRBJ1-5; D gene ambiguous. CDR3 length: 18 residues. Germline-derived CDR1 and CDR2 are SGHRS and YFSETQ. Trimming pared 2 bases from V and 0 bases from J, leaving 18 bases between.